This passage covers 18 T cell receptor beta chains from one sample sequenced in a study of blood T cell repertoires in COVID-19. Sequenced by immunoSEQ multiplex PCR; TCRdb stores in-frame clones only, minus some. The repertoire consists of about 400,000 clones, with approximately 90% occurring once and the leading ten covering roughly 4%. The sequenced sample consisted of peripheral blood. These receptors all stem from a woman in her 30s with acute or convalescent COVID-19.

The chain is built from TRBV30 and TRBJ2-1, with 9 positions matching TRBD1. The germline CDR1 and CDR2 sequences are GTSNPN and SVGIG (reference sequence). The ends lost 0 bases at V and 3 bases at J; junction bases unmatched: 3. The CDR3 has 15 amino acids. The CDR3 coding sequence is TGTGCCTGGAGTGTAGAGGACAGGGGCTACAATGAGCAGTTCTTC. Translation gives CAWSVEDRGYNEQFF. Complete variable domain (other parts from reference TRBV30 and TRBJ2-1): SQTIHQWPATLVQPVGSPLSLECTVEGTSNPNLYWYRQAAGRGLQLLFYSVGIGQISSEVPQNLSASRPQDRQFILSSKKLLLSDSGFYLCAWSVEDRGYNEQFFGPGTRLTVL.

This chain joins TRBV9 and TRBJ1-2; possibly TRBD1 for D (6 bases). The V gene lost 4 bases and the J gene lost 8 bases, with 18 bases spanning the gap. Germline V gene data show CDR1 as SGDLS and CDR2 as YYNGEE. The CDR3 spans 14 residues. CDR3 bases: TGTGCCAGCAGCCTCAGAGGGGGAGTGAAGGGCTACACCTTC. Translation: CASSLRGGVKGYTF.

The chain couples TRBV6-5 to TRBJ2-7; 7 bases match TRBD1. The CDR3 is made up of 14 amino acids. Trimming at V came to 10 bases and at J to 3 bases, leaving 12 bases not matched to a gene. CDR1 MNHEY and CDR2 SVGAGI come from the germline V gene. CDR3 coding DNA: TGTGCCACCCGGCCCCAAAGACAGGGCTACGAGCAGTACTTC. It is translated as CATRPQRQGYEQYF.

V is TRBV11-2 and J is TRBJ2-2, with 8 bases lining up with TRBD2. Germline loops: CDR1 SGHAT, CDR2 FQNNGV. The CDR3 has 15 amino acids. Trimming at V came to 2 bases and at J to 9 bases, leaving 8 bases not matched to a gene. CDR3 sequence reads: CASSLRGGSVRELFF. The CDR3 DNA reads TGTGCCAGCAGCTTACGGGGGGGGAGTGTCAGGGAGCTGTTTTTT. Supplemented by reference TRBV11-2 and TRBJ2-2, the full variable domain reads EAGVAQSPRYKIIEKRQSVAFWCNPISGHATLYWYQQILGQGPKLLIQFQNNGVVDDSQLPKDRFSAERLKGVDSTLKIQPAKLEDSAVYLCASSLRGGSVRELFFGEGSRLTVL.

This chain uses TRBV29-1 with TRBJ2-3, with 7 bases identical to TRBD1. V trimming: 0 bases; J trimming: 6 bases; junction bases outside the gene matches: 12. Germline loops: CDR1 SQVTM, CDR2 ANQGSEA. The CDR3 extends over 16 amino acids. In nucleotides, the CDR3 is TGCAGCGTTGAAGATCGTGAGACAGGGAATTATGATACGCAGTATTTT. Its protein is CSVEDRETGNYDTQYF.

The rearrangement links TRBV30 to TRBJ1-5; D is ambiguous. The CDR3 is 11 amino acids. Trimming left V 5 bases short and J 4 bases short, with 6 bases between. Germline V gene lookup returns CDR1 GTSNPN and CDR2 SVGIG (reference sequence). The CDR3 DNA follows: TGTGCCTGGGGATTAAATCAGCCCCAGCATTTT. Residues: CAWGLNQPQHF.

V and J are TRBV12-3 or TRBV12-4 and TRBJ1-5; a weak D match, TRBD1 (5 bases). Trimming cost V 7 bases and J 4 bases, with 11 bases left between them. This CDR3 region has 13 residues. The CDR3 is CASIETVNQPQHF. The DNA of the CDR3 is TGTGCCAGCATAGAGACAGTAAATCAGCCCCAGCATTTT.

The V and J genes are TRBV5-4 and TRBJ2-7; TRBD2 aligns across 7 bases. V gave up 2 bases and J gave up 0 bases; unmatched junction bases: 2. CDR1 and CDR2 from the germline V gene are SGHNT and YYREEE (reference sequence). The CDR3 is made up of 14 amino acids. Here the CDR3 DNA reads TGTGCCAGCAGCTTAGCGGGGTACTCCTACGAGCAGTACTTC. It yields the protein CASSLAGYSYEQYF. The full variable domain, its missing parts supplied by reference TRBV5-4 and TRBJ2-7, is ETGVTQSPTHLIKTRGQQVTLRCSSQSGHNTVSWYQQALGQGPQFIFQYYREEENGRGNFPPRFSGLQFPNYSSELNVNALELDDSALYLCASSLAGYSYEQYFGPGTRLTVT.

The V gene is TRBV7-3, the J gene TRBJ2-3, with 11 nucleotides matching TRBD2. Looked up from germline, CDR1 is SGHTA and CDR2 is FQGTGA. With V trimmed by 2 bases and J by 1 base, 2 bases remained unmatched. This CDR3 has 16 residues. In nucleotides, the CDR3 is TGTGCCAGCAGCTTATTGGGACTAGCGGGCACAGATACGCAGTATTTT. This encodes CASSLLGLAGTDTQYF.

For this clone: Other DNA sequences in this specimen translate into the identical CDR3. The chain employs TRBV2 and TRBJ2-1; TRBD2 agrees at 14 bases. Germline values: CDR1 SNHLY, CDR2 FYNNEI. V trimming: 6 bases; J trimming: 3 bases; junction bases outside the gene matches: 1. The CDR3 length is 15 residues. The CDR3 sequence: CASRGTSGGYNEQFF. In nucleotides, the CDR3 is TGTGCCAGCAGGGGGACTAGCGGGGGCTACAATGAGCAGTTCTTC.

The CDR3 region is CASSYGTGGGGEPYEQYF. For the CDR3, the DNA is TGTGCCAGCAGTTACGGGACAGGTGGCGGGGGGGAACCCTACGAGCAGTACTTC. The chain is built from TRBV27 and TRBJ2-7; D is possibly TRBD2 (9 bases). V lost 4 bases to trimming and J lost 2 bases, with 24 bases between them. The CDR3 runs 18 residues. CDR1 is MNHEY and CDR2 is SMNVEV in the germline V gene (reference sequence).

This sequence joins TRBV11-3 and TRBJ2-3; a possible D gene is TRBD2 (5 bases). Germline-derived CDR1 and CDR2 are SGHNT and YENEEA. The CDR3 has 16 residues. V shed 5 bases and J shed 0 bases, with 15 bases lying between them. The CDR3: CASSTGGSPSTDTQYF. The CDR3 region has the DNA TGTGCCAGCAGCACCGGAGGATCGCCTAGCACAGATACGCAGTATTTT.

Concerning this clone: Other DNA sequences in the sample encode the same CDR3. The rearrangement uses TRBV7-3 and TRBJ2-1; 8 nucleotides line up with TRBD2. Losses at the gene ends were 2 bases for V and 4 bases for J; bases not matched to a gene: 1. CDR3 size: 14 residues. CDR1 SGHTA and CDR2 FQGTGA come from the germline V gene. CDR3 residues: CASSLGGGYNEQFF. DNA of the CDR3: TGTGCCAGCAGCTTAGGCGGGGGGTACAATGAGCAGTTCTTC.

CDR3 nucleotide sequence: TGTGCCAGCTCACCAAATGGGCTAACTGGGGCCAACGTCCTGACTTTC. Its protein product is CASSPNGLTGANVLTF. The genes are TRBV18 and TRBJ2-6; D remains unclear. Trimming took off 2 bases at V and 2 bases at J, with 10 bases between the two ends. The length of the CDR3 is 16 residues. The V gene's germline CDR1 is KGHSH and CDR2 LQKENI. The full variable domain, with the rest looked up from reference TRBV18 and TRBJ2-6, is NAGVMQNPRHLVRRRGQEARLRCSPMKGHSHVYWYRQLPEEGLKFMVYLQKENIIDESGMPKERFSAEFPKEGPSILRIQQVVRGDSAAYFCASSPNGLTGANVLTFGAGSRLTVL.

The V gene is TRBV24-1, the J gene TRBJ2-1; 9 bases line up with TRBD1. CDR3 length: 15 amino acids. V trimming: 4 bases; J trimming: 7 bases; junction bases outside the gene matches: 7. Per germline, CDR1 KGHDR and CDR2 SFDVKD. The CDR3 DNA reads as TGTGCCACCAGTGACGGGACAGGGTTCCCAAATGAGCAGTTCTTC. Residues: CATSDGTGFPNEQFF.

The gene calls are TRBV12-3 or TRBV12-4 and TRBJ2-4; D is uncertain. Trimming took off 6 bases at V and 9 bases at J, with 15 bases between the two ends. CDR3 size: 13 residues. The CDR3 region is CASSPPGLSIQYF. DNA of the CDR3: TGTGCCAGCAGCCCCCCTGGGCTTAGCATTCAGTACTTC.

The chain joins TRBV24-1 to TRBJ2-7; possibly TRBD2 for D (5 bases). The CDR3 is 15 residues long. Trimming cost V 2 bases and J 3 bases, with 13 bases left between them. The germline CDR1 and CDR2 sequences are KGHDR and SFDVKD. This CDR3 is CATSDSEGPGYEQYF. In DNA, the CDR3 is TGTGCCACCAGTGATTCAGAGGGCCCGGGCTACGAGCAGTACTTC.

The chain carries TRBV24-1 and TRBJ2-2; D possibly corresponds to TRBD1 (5 bases). CDR1 is KGHDR and CDR2 is SFDVKD in the germline V gene. Trimming cost V 3 bases and J 6 bases, with 13 bases left between them. This CDR3 spans 15 amino acids. The CDR3 loop reads CATSDVQAVSGELFF. In DNA form, the CDR3 reads TGTGCCACCAGTGATGTACAGGCGGTGTCCGGGGAGCTGTTTTTT.